A single sample is the source of the 12 T cell receptor beta chains below, sequenced in a study of blood T cell repertoires in COVID-19. TCRdb's copy holds only in-frame clones and misses some; the assay was immunoSEQ multiplex PCR. The sample carries about 480,000 clones, about 89% recorded once. Sequencing was carried out using peripheral blood. The receptors here all came from a woman in her twenties or thirties with acute or convalescent COVID-19.

The chain is built from TRBV19 and TRBJ1-2, with D tentatively TRBD1 (5 bases). V lost 2 bases to trimming and J lost 4 bases, with 14 bases between them. The CDR3 sequence is 15 residues long. Germline loops: CDR1 LNHDA, CDR2 SQIVND (reference sequence). CDR3 DNA: TGTGCCAGTAGTATATTAGGGGCGAATGCCTATGGCTACACCTTC. Its translation: CASSILGANAYGYTF. The whole variable domain, remainder taken from reference TRBV19 and TRBJ1-2, is DGGITQSPKYLFRKEGQNVTLSCEQNLNHDAMYWYRQDPGQGLRLIYYSQIVNDFQKGDIAEGYSVSREKKESFPLTVTSAQKNPTAFYLCASSILGANAYGYTFGSGTRLTVV.

The count of this clone is one. The J gene is TRBJ1-2, the V gene TRBV6-5, with a possible D match to TRBD1 (5 bases). CDR1 and CDR2 from the germline V gene are MNHEY and SVGAGI. This CDR3 is 13 amino acids long. Trimming removed 6 bases from V and 4 bases from J, with 12 bases in between. The CDR3 protein is CASRETVSYGYTF. CDR3 nucleotide sequence: TGTGCCAGCAGGGAGACAGTGAGCTATGGCTACACCTTC.

The chain uses TRBV4-1 and TRBJ2-7; 7 nucleotides align to TRBD1. Losses at the gene ends were 4 bases for V and 2 bases for J; bases not matched to a gene: 5. Per the germline V gene, CDR1 is MGHRA and CDR2 is YSYEKL. The CDR3 is 14 residues long. CDR3 sequence: CASSPRDSTYEQYF. As DNA, the CDR3 is TGCGCCAGCAGCCCTCGGGACAGCACCTACGAGCAGTACTTC.

The gene calls are TRBV27 and TRBJ2-5; the D gene is possibly TRBD2 (7 bases). V lost 4 bases to trimming and J lost 5 bases, with 11 bases between them. The CDR3 is 13 residues long. Per the germline V gene, CDR1 is MNHEY and CDR2 is SMNVEV (reference sequence). DNA of the CDR3: TGTGCCAGCAGTTACGGGGGGCGGGAGACCCAGTACTTC. Translated, it gives CASSYGGRETQYF.

CDR3 region: CSALLVTEQYF. The DNA for the CDR3 is TGCAGTGCTCTCCTAGTGACCGAGCAGTACTTC. J is TRBJ2-7 and V is TRBV20-1; D not resolved. This CDR3 is built from 11 residues. V dropped 5 bases and J dropped 6 bases, with 11 bases sitting between them. CDR1 is DFQATT and CDR2 is SNEGSKA in the germline V gene (reference sequence).

V gene TRBV18 combines with J gene TRBJ2-5, with a possible D match to TRBD1 (6 bases). The CDR3 has 14 amino acids. V lost 3 bases to trimming and J lost 3 bases, with 11 bases between them. Germline CDR1 and CDR2: KGHSH and LQKENI. CDR3 protein: CASSPREGEETQYF. CDR3 DNA sequence: TGTGCCAGCTCACCTCGAGAGGGGGAAGAGACCCAGTACTTC.

V and J are TRBV5-1 and TRBJ2-2; the match to TRBD1 covers 7 bases. Germline CDR1 reads SGHRS; CDR2 reads YFSETQ. V shed 0 bases and J 4 bases; nucleotides not matched to a gene: 3. The CDR3 is 15 amino acids. The CDR3 bases are TGCGCCAGCAGCTTGGAGGGGGCGGGCACCGGGGAGCTGTTTTTT. This gives the protein CASSLEGAGTGELFF.

V and J are TRBV5-6 and TRBJ1-5, with 8 positions matching TRBD1. Germline V lookup: CDR1 SGHDT, CDR2 YYEEEE. V lost 2 bases to trimming and J lost 3 bases; unmatched junction nucleotides: 4. CDR3 length equals 15 residues. The CDR3: CASSLGTGLNQPQHF. CDR3 DNA sequence: TGTGCCAGCAGCTTAGGGACAGGACTCAATCAGCCCCAGCATTTT.

This chain joins TRBV6-6 and TRBJ2-4, with a weak D call TRBD2 (5 bases). Germline V gives CDR1 MNHNY, CDR2 SVGAGI (reference sequence). The CDR3 consists of 16 residues. V was pared by 9 bases and J by 1 base, with 19 bases between. The CDR3 nucleotides are TGTGCCAGTCAGGAGGTAGGGAGTGCGGCCAAAAACATTCAGTACTTC. Translated, it gives CASQEVGSAAKNIQYF.

This clone was seen once. The chain combines TRBV6-5 with TRBJ1-6; D uncertain. V lost 3 bases, J lost 7 bases, and 7 bases lay in between. From germline, CDR1 is MNHEY and CDR2 SVGAGI. The CDR3 covers 13 residues. In DNA, the CDR3 is TGTGCCAGCAGTTATAACAAGAATTCACCCCTCCACTTT. Its translation is CASSYNKNSPLHF.

J is TRBJ2-7 and V is TRBV19; 7 bases match TRBD2. The CDR3 consists of 13 residues. J was trimmed by 7 bases and V by 6 bases; bases with no gene match: 9. CDR1 and CDR2 from the germline V gene are LNHDA and SQIVND (reference sequence). This chain's CDR3 is CASSTRGGWEQYF. The CDR3 bases are TGTGCCAGTAGCACCCGGGGAGGGTGGGAGCAGTACTTC.

V is TRBV6-1 and J is TRBJ2-5; D remains unclear. The V end was cut by 3 bases, the J end by 1 base, with 6 bases between. Germline V lookup: CDR1 MNHNS, CDR2 SASEGT. The CDR3 is made up of 13 amino acids. The CDR3 protein is CASSDRFQETQYF. The CDR3 DNA reads TGTGCCAGCAGTGACAGGTTCCAAGAGACCCAGTACTTC.